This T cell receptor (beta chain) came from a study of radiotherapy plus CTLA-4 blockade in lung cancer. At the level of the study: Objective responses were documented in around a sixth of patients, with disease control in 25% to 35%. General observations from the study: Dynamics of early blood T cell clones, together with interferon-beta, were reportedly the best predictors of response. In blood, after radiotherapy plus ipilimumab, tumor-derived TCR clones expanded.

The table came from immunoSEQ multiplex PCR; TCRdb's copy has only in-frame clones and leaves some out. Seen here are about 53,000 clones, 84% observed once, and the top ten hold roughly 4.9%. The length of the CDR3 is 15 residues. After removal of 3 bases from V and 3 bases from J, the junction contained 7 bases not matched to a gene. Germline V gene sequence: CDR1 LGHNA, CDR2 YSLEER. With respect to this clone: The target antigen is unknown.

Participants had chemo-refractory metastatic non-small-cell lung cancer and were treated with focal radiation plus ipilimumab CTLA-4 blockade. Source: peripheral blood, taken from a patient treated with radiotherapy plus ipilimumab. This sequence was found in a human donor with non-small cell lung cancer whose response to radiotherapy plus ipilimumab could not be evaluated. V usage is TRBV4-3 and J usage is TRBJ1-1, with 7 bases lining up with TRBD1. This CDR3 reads CASSQETGWDTEAFF. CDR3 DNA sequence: TGCGCCAGCAGCCAGGAGACAGGGTGGGACACTGAAGCTTTCTTT.